The T cell receptor (beta chain) under discussion was sequenced for a study of metastatic and nonmetastatic thyroid tumors. Study details: Comparative analysis of repertoires was undertaken across blood and tumor or nodule tissue obtained from malignant and benign thyroid patients.

In its sample, this clone is medium-sized. All patients reached thyroid surgery having received no treatment beforehand. Authors' analysis steps: A distant-metastasis classifier for papillary thyroid cancer was built using CDR3 differences across clinicopathological groups. TCRdb redid the clone calls on the PCR reads using MiXCR. In this record, the V and J calls reflect TCRdb's handling and not the investigators' own analysis. The sample includes fewer than 13,000 clones, 25% to 35% of them seen just once. The origin of this receptor is a male donor with papillary thyroid cancer or a benign thyroid nodule (not recorded which). Some clones in this sample may be carry-over from other donors' samples. Sequencing was done on a sample of tumor tissue.

The CDR3 region has the DNA TGTGCCAGCAGCTTAGAGAGCAATCAGCCCCAGCATTTT. This codes for CASSLESNQPQHF. The chain recombines TRBV7-8 with TRBJ1-5; unclear D gene. There are 13 residues in the CDR3. The germline V gene has CDR1 SGHVS and CDR2 FQNEAQ. Trimming took off 1 base at V and 1 base at J, with 2 bases between the two ends.